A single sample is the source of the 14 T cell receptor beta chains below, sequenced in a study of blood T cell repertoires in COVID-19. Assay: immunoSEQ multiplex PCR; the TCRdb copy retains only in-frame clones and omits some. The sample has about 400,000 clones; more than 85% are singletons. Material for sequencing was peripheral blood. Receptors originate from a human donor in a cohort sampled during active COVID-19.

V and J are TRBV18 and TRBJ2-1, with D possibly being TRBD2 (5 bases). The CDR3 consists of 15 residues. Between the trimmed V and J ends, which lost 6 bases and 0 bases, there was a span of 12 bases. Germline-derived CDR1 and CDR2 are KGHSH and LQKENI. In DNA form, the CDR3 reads TGTGCCAGCTCCCCTAGTGGGAGCTCCTACAATGAGCAGTTCTTC. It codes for CASSPSGSSYNEQFF.

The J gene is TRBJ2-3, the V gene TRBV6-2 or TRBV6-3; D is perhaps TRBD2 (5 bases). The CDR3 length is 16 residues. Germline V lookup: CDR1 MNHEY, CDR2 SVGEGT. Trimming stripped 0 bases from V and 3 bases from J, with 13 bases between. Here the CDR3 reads CASSYSGGSGTDTQYF. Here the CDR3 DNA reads TGTGCCAGCAGTTACTCTGGTGGGAGCGGAACAGATACGCAGTATTTT.

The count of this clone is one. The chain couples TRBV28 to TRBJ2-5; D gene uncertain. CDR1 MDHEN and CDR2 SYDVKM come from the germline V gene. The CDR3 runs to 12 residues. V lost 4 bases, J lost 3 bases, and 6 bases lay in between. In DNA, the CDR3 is TGTGCCAGCAGTTCGGTAGAAGAGACCCAGTACTTC. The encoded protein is CASSSVEETQYF. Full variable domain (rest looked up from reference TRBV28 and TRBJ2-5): DVKVTQSSRYLVKRTGEKVFLECVQDMDHENMFWYRQDPGLGLRLIYFSYDVKMKEKGDIPEGYSVSREKKERFSLILESASTNQTSMYLCASSSVEETQYFGPGTRLLVL.

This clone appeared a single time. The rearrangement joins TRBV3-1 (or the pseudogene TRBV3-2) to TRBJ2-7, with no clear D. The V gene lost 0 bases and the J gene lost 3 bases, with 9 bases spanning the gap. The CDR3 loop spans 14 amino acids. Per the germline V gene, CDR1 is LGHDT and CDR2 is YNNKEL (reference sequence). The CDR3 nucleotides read TGTGCCAGCAGCCAAGACGTACGCGGCTACGAGCAGTACTTC. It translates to CASSQDVRGYEQYF.

CDR3 loop: CASSPQGTGELFF. In nucleotides, the CDR3 is TGCGCCAGCAGCCCCCAGGGGACCGGGGAGCTGTTTTTT. The chain is built from TRBV5-1 and TRBJ2-2; D perhaps matches TRBD1 (6 bases). This CDR3 region has 13 residues. The germline gives CDR1 SGHRS, CDR2 YFSETQ. V lost 4 bases, J lost 5 bases, and 9 bases lay in between. The whole variable domain, filled in from reference TRBV5-1 and TRBJ2-2, reads KAGVTQTPRYLIKTRGQQVTLSCSPISGHRSVSWYQQTPGQGLQFLFEYFSETQRNKGNFPGRFSGRQFSNSRSEMNVSTLELGDSALYLCASSPQGTGELFFGEGSRLTVL.

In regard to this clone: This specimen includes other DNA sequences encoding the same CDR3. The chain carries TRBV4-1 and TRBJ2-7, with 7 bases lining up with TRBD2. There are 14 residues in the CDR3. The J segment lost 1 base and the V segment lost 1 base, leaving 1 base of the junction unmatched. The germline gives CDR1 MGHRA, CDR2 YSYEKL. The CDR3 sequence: CASSQVSGSYEQYF. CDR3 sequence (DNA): TGCGCCAGCAGCCAAGTTAGCGGGTCCTACGAGCAGTACTTC.

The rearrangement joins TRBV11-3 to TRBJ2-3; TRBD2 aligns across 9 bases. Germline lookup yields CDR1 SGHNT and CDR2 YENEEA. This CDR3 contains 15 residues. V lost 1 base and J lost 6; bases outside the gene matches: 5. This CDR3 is CASSLGGGGADTQYF. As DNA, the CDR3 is TGTGCCAGCAGCTTAGGCGGCGGGGGGGCCGATACGCAGTATTTT.

CDR3 DNA: TGTGCCAGCAGCCCAGACGGGGGGGGCACAGATACGCAGTATTTT. Amino acids: CASSPDGGGTDTQYF. V is TRBV7-3 and J is TRBJ2-3, with 8 bases matching TRBD2. The germline gives CDR1 SGHTA, CDR2 FQGTGA. This CDR3 spans 15 amino acids. V gave up 5 bases and J gave up 1 base; unmatched junction bases: 5.

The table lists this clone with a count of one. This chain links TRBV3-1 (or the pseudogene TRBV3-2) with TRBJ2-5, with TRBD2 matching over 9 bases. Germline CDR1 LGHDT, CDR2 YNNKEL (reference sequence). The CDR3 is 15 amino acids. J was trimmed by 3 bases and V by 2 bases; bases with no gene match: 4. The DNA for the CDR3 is TGTGCCAGCAGCCAATTGACTAGCGGAGAAGAGACCCAGTACTTC. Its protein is CASSQLTSGEETQYF.

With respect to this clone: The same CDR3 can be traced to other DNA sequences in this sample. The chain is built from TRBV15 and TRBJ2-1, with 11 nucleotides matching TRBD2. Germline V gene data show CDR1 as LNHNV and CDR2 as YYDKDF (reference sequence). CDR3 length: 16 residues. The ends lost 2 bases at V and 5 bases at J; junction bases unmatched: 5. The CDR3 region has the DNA TGTGCCACCAGCAGATCTCTAGCGGGAGGTGACAATGAGCAGTTCTTC. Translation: CATSRSLAGGDNEQFF.

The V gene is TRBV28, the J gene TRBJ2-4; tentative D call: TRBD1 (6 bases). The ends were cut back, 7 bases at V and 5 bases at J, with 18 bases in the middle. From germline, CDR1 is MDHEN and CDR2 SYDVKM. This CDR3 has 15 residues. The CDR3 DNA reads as TGTGCCAGCACCAAACAGGGTATATACGAAAACATTCAGTACTTC. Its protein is CASTKQGIYENIQYF.

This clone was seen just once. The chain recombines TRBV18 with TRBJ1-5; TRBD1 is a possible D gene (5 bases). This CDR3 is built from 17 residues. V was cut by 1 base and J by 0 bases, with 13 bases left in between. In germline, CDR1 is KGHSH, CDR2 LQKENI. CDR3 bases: TGTGCCAGCTCACCACGGCACTCAGGGTATAGCAATCAGCCCCAGCATTTT. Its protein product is CASSPRHSGYSNQPQHF.

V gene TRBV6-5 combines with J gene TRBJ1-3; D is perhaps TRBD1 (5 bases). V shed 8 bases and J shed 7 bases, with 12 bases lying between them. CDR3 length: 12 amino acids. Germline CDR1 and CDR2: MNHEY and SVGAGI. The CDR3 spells CASSSGGNTIYF. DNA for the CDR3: TGTGCCAGCTCATCGGGGGGGAACACCATATATTTT.

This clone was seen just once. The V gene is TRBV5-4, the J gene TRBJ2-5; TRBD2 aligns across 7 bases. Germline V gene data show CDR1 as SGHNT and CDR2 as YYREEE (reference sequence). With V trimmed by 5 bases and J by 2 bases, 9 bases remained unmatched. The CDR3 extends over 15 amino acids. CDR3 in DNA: TGTGCCAGCAGTCACCAGCGGGGCGAACAAGAGACCCAGTACTTC. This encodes CASSHQRGEQETQYF.